One and the same sample provided the 12 T cell receptor beta chains below, sequenced in a study of blood T cells in healthy people across ages. Through a sample-barcoded 5' primer and a J-beta primer mix, a second PCR was run for roughly 6 to 12 cycles. TCRdb re-analysed the 5' RACE reads in MiXCR, keeping a single row per CDR3 protein. The data contain over 1,500,000 distinct CDR3 sequences, around 50% of them singletons. Specimen: blood. Source of these receptors: a woman in her forties in good health.

This sequence joins TRBV5-5 and TRBJ2-1; 10 bases match TRBD1. The germline CDR1 and CDR2 sequences are SGHKS and YYEKEE (reference sequence). The CDR3 consists of 14 residues. V trimming: 6 bases; J trimming: 10 bases; junction bases outside the gene matches: 10. The CDR3 nucleotides are TGTGCCAGCACCATGACAGGGGGCGTCAGGGAGCAGTTCTTC. It translates to CASTMTGGVREQFF.

V is TRBV2 and J is TRBJ2-1, with D perhaps assigned TRBD1 or TRBD2 (5 bases each). This CDR3 is 15 amino acids long. CDR1 is SNHLY and CDR2 is FYNNEI in the germline V gene. V was clipped by 8 bases and J by 2 bases, with 16 bases between them. The CDR3 region has the DNA TGTGCCAGCCCTGGGGGAGTCATCGCCTACAATGAGCAGTTCTTC. The encoded protein is CASPGGVIAYNEQFF.

This rearrangement joins TRBV5-1 to TRBJ2-5, with D possibly matching TRBD1 (5 bases). Germline CDR1 is SGHRS and CDR2 is YFSETQ. V was shortened by 0 bases and J by 4 bases, with 7 bases between the two germline ends. The length of the CDR3 is 13 residues. The CDR3 coding sequence is TGCGCCAGCAGCTTGGTGGACATAGAGACCCAGTACTTC. Residues: CASSLVDIETQYF.

This chain connects TRBV20-1 to TRBJ1-1; TRBD1 matches at 7 bases. The V and J ends lost 3 bases and 0 bases, in that order; junction bases with no gene match: 4. The CDR3 length is 14 residues. Germline V gives CDR1 DFQATT, CDR2 SNEGSKA (reference sequence). CDR3 sequence: CSASGDSMNTEAFF. The CDR3 region has the DNA TGCAGTGCTAGCGGGGACAGTATGAACACTGAAGCTTTCTTT.

This clonotype was recorded a few times. J is TRBJ2-1 and V is TRBV20-1, with 7 positions matching TRBD2. Germline loops: CDR1 DFQATT, CDR2 SNEGSKA (reference sequence). V lost 6 bases and J lost 4; bases outside the gene matches: 9. CDR3 length: 14 residues. CDR3 in DNA: TGCAGTGCCCCACCCCAGCGGGGTTACAATGAGCAGTTCTTC. Amino acid sequence: CSAPPQRGYNEQFF.

This clonotype was counted once. V usage is TRBV6-5 and J usage is TRBJ2-1, with 9 bases that match TRBD2. Germline lookup yields CDR1 MNHEY and CDR2 SVGAGI. The CDR3 loop spans 18 amino acids. J gave up 7 bases and V 2 bases, and 15 bases lay outside the gene matches. The CDR3, as DNA: TGTGCCAGCAGTTACGGTATACTCGTAGCGGGGGAGAGGAATGAGCAGTTCTTC. It encodes CASSYGILVAGERNEQFF.

The chain is built from TRBV18 and TRBJ2-1; no firm D call. CDR1 is KGHSH, CDR2 LQKENI, per germline. The CDR3 consists of 16 residues. Trimming pared 2 bases from V and 7 bases from J, leaving 18 bases between. The CDR3 reads CASSPVLSPSRNEQFF. The CDR3, as DNA: TGTGCCAGCTCACCAGTTCTTTCTCCCAGCCGGAATGAGCAGTTCTTC.

This clonotype was observed a few times. The chain uses TRBV7-8 and TRBJ2-7, with 11 bases identical to TRBD2. CDR1 and CDR2 from the germline V gene are SGHVS and FQNEAQ. The CDR3 has 17 residues. Trimming took 4 bases from V and 6 from J; bases not matched to a gene: 14. CDR3 bases: TGTGCCAGCAGCTATTCACTCGCTAGCGGGGGGCAAAGCGAGCAGTACTTC. It yields the protein CASSYSLASGGQSEQYF.

This clonotype appeared a single time. V is TRBV5-1 and J is TRBJ1-6; D might be TRBD1 (6 bases). The CDR3 covers 15 residues. From germline, CDR1 is SGHRS and CDR2 YFSETQ. Trimming took 4 bases from V and 9 from J, leaving 17 bases between them. This chain's CDR3 is CASSTGQPPGSPLHF. The DNA of the CDR3 is TGCGCCAGCAGCACCGGACAGCCTCCAGGTTCACCCCTCCACTTT.

The chain links TRBV27 to TRBJ2-5; 8 bases fit TRBD2. This CDR3 has 14 residues. V was pared by 4 bases and J by 2 bases, with 3 bases of the junction left unmatched. Germline V CDR1 and CDR2: MNHEY, SMNVEV (reference sequence). CDR3 protein: CASSYERGQETQYF. Written as DNA, the CDR3 is TGTGCCAGCAGTTACGAGCGGGGGCAAGAGACCCAGTACTTC.

The chain is built from TRBV5-5 and TRBJ1-2; 8 bases fit TRBD1. V lost 4 bases and J lost 2; bases outside the gene matches: 10. The V gene's germline CDR1 is SGHKS and CDR2 YYEKEE (reference sequence). The CDR3 consists of 16 residues. CDR3: CASSTNLGDRNYGYTF. The CDR3 coding sequence is TGTGCCAGCAGCACTAACCTCGGGGACAGGAACTATGGCTACACCTTC.

The V call is TRBV9, the J call TRBJ2-5; 10 nucleotides match TRBD2. Losses at the gene ends were 3 bases for V and 5 bases for J; bases not matched to a gene: 7. The CDR3 extends over 15 amino acids. Germline assignment: CDR1 SGDLS and CDR2 YYNGEE. The CDR3 nucleotides read TGTGCCAGCAGCGAGCCTAGCGGGGGAAAGGAGACCCAGTACTTC. It encodes CASSEPSGGKETQYF.